The clone carrying this TCR beta chain was recorded only once. Antigen unknown. These data are taken from a study of cytomegalovirus exposure and HLA in healthy donors. General observations from the study: Segments of the TCR beta V type were, in most cases, productive about 87% or about 30% of the time in an earlier analysis.

The PCR made use of 60 Vbeta and 13 Jbeta primers. Sequencing used immunoSEQ multiplex PCR; TCRdb keeps in-frame clones, though not all of them. The sample records tens of thousands of clones, over 70% being singletons. Sample: PBMCs. This TCR derives from a woman aged 40 to 50 in good health and CMV-seronegative.

The CDR3 nucleotides read TGTGCCAGCAGCCCCGAGCTAGCGGGAGATGAAAATGAGCAGTTCTTC. The encoded protein is CASSPELAGDENEQFF. The chain couples TRBV7-6 to TRBJ2-1; TRBD2 agrees at 10 bases. This CDR3 is built from 16 residues. V was clipped by 5 bases and J by 7 bases; unmatched bases: 11. Germline-derived CDR1 and CDR2 are SGHVS and FNYEAQ.